These T cell receptor beta chains were read from a single sample in a study of PD-1 blockade in classical Hodgkin lymphoma. Here immunoSEQ multiplex PCR was the method, and the copy in TCRdb shows in-frame clones only, minus some. The repertoire consists of about 40,000 clones, with around 86% occurring once and the leading ten covering approximately 8.8%. Material: peripheral blood mononuclear cells (PBMCs), obtained at baseline. All receptors come from a human donor with classical Hodgkin lymphoma. Each CDR3 is given with its conserved first and last residue. Fields, in order: CDR3 DNA, CDR3 protein, V gene, D gene, J gene. The D gene is left open where the match is weak.

DNA: TGTGCCAGCAGCCGACAGGGATCGGGCACAGATACGCAGTATTTT; CDR3: CASSRQGSGTDTQYF; V: TRBV7-2; D: TRBD1; J: TRBJ2-3
DNA: TGTGCCAGCAGCTTATTGGCCCCCTACGGCGGGGCGGTGGATACGCAGTATTTT; CDR3: CASSLLAPYGGAVDTQYF; V: TRBV7-6; D: .; J: TRBJ2-3
DNA: TGTGCCAGCACCCTACAGGGGACAGATACGCAGTATTTT; CDR3: CASTLQGTDTQYF; V: TRBV7-9; D: TRBD1; J: TRBJ2-3
DNA: TGCGCCAGCAGCCAAGGGGCTAGCGGGGGCCTCCCCTACGAGCAGTACTTC; CDR3: CASSQGASGGLPYEQYF; V: TRBV4-1; D: TRBD2; J: TRBJ2-7
DNA: TGTGCCAGCAGCGCCCTCCGTATTGACTCACCCCTCCACTTT; CDR3: CASSALRIDSPLHF; V: TRBV9; D: .; J: TRBJ1-6
DNA: TGTGCCAGCAGTTTGCTCGGCCGCTACACCTTC; CDR3: CASSLLGRYTF; V: TRBV28; D: .; J: TRBJ1-2
DNA: TGCGCCAGCAGCCAAACTGAAGGCTACGAGCAGTACTTC; CDR3: CASSQTEGYEQYF; V: TRBV4-3; D: .; J: TRBJ2-7
DNA: TGTGCCAGCGGTCGAAGGGGACTCTATGGCTACACCTTC; CDR3: CASGRRGLYGYTF; V: TRBV12-1; D: .; J: TRBJ1-2
DNA: TGCGCCAGCAGCCAGGGTGACAGGATGACTTCCTACGAGCAGTACTTC; CDR3: CASSQGDRMTSYEQYF; V: TRBV4-3; D: .; J: TRBJ2-7
DNA: TGTGCCAGCAGCTCCACTAGCGGGGGCGGGGGTGAGCAGTTCTTC; CDR3: CASSSTSGGGGEQFF; V: TRBV11-2; D: TRBD2; J: TRBJ2-1
DNA: TGTGCCAGCTCAGCTCAGGTGGGGTCCGGCAATCAGCCCCAGCATTTT; CDR3: CASSAQVGSGNQPQHF; V: TRBV18; D: .; J: TRBJ1-5
DNA: TGCGCCAGCAGCCAAAGTTTACGGGAAAACTATGGCTACACCTTC; CDR3: CASSQSLRENYGYTF; V: TRBV4-1; D: .; J: TRBJ1-2
DNA: TGTGCCAGCAGTTCCCAGGGTGGCTATGGCTACACCTTC; CDR3: CASSSQGGYGYTF; V: TRBV6-5; D: .; J: TRBJ1-2
DNA: TGTGCCAGCAGTCCGGGGGGGGGTGGCAATCAGCCCCAGCATTTT; CDR3: CASSPGGGGNQPQHF; V: TRBV6-1; D: .; J: TRBJ1-5
DNA: TGTGCCAGCAGTTACGTTATTCATACCGGGGAGCTGTTTTTT; CDR3: CASSYVIHTGELFF; V: TRBV6-5; D: .; J: TRBJ2-2
DNA: TGTGCCAGCAGTTACACACGGACAGGGACGGAGACCCAGTACTTC; CDR3: CASSYTRTGTETQYF; V: TRBV6-5; D: TRBD1; J: TRBJ2-5
DNA: TGTGCCTGGGACAGACTAGCGGGAGGCTACGAGCAGTACTTC; CDR3: CAWDRLAGGYEQYF; V: TRBV30; D: TRBD2; J: TRBJ2-7
DNA: TGTGCCAGCAGCCCATTCTGGGGCGCGGACACCGGGGAGCTGTTTTTT; CDR3: CASSPFWGADTGELFF; V: TRBV7-9; D: .; J: TRBJ2-2
DNA: TGTGCCAGCAGTTATGGACTAGCGATACCATACAATGAGCAGTTCTTC; CDR3: CASSYGLAIPYNEQFF; V: TRBV6-6; D: TRBD2; J: TRBJ2-1
DNA: TGTGCCAGCAGCCCAGTCCGGGACGTTTATAATTCACCCCTCCACTTT; CDR3: CASSPVRDVYNSPLHF; V: TRBV28; D: .; J: TRBJ1-6
DNA: TGTGCCAGCAGTTCAGGGATTTCCACAGATACGCAGTATTTT; CDR3: CASSSGISTDTQYF; V: TRBV27; D: .; J: TRBJ2-3